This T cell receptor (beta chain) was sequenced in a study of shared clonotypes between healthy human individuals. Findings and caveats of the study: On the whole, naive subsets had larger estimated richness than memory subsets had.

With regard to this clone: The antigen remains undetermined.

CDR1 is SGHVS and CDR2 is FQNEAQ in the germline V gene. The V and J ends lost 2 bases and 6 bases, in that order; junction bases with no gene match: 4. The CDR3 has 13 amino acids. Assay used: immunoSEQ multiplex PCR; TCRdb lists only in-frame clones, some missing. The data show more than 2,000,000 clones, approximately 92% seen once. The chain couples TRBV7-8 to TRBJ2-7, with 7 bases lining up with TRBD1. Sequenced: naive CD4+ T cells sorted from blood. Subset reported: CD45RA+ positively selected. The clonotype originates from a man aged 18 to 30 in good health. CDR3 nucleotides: TGTGCCAGCAGCTTAACGAACAGGGGCGAGCAGTACTTC. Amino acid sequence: CASSLTNRGEQYF.